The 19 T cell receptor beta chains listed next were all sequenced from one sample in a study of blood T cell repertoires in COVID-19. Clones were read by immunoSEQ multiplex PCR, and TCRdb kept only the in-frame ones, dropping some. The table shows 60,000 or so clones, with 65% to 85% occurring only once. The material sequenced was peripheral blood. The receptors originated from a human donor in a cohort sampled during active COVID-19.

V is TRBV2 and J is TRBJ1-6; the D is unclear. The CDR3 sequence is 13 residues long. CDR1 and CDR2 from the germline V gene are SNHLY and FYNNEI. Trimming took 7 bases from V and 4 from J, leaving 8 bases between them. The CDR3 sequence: CASKEQYNSPLHF. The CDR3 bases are TGTGCCAGCAAGGAACAGTATAATTCACCCCTCCACTTT.

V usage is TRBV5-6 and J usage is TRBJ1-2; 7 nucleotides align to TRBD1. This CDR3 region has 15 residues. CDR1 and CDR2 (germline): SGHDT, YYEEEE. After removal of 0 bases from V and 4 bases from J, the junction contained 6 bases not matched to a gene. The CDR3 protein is CASSLEGATLYGYTF. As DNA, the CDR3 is TGTGCCAGCAGCTTGGAGGGGGCAACGCTCTATGGCTACACCTTC.

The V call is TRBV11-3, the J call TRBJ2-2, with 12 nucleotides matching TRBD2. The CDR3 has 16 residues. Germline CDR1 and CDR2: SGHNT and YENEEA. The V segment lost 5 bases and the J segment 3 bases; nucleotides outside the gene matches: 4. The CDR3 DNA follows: TGTGCCAGCAGCCGGGGACTAGCGGGTTACACCGGGGAGCTGTTTTTT. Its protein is CASSRGLAGYTGELFF.

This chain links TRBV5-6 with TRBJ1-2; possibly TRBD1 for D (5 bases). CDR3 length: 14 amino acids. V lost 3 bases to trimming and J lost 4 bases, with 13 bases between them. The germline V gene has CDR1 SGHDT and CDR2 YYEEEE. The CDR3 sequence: CASSSDNGGYGYTF. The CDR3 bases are TGTGCCAGCAGCTCGGACAACGGGGGCTATGGCTACACCTTC.

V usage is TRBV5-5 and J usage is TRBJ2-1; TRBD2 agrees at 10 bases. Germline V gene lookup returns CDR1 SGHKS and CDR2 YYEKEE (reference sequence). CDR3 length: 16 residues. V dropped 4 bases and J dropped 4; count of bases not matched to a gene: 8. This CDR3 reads CASSPGLAGEYNEQFF. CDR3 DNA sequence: TGTGCCAGCAGCCCTGGTCTAGCGGGGGAATACAATGAGCAGTTCTTC.

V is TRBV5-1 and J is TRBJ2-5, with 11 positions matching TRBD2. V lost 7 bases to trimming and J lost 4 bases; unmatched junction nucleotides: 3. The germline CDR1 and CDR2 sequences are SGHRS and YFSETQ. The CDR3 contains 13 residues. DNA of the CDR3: TGCGCCAGCGGACTAGCGGGTCGAGAGACCCAGTACTTC. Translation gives CASGLAGRETQYF.

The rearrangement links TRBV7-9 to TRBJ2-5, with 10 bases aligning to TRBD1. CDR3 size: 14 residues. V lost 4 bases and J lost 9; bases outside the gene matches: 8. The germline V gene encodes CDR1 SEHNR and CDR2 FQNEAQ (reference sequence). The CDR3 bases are TGTGCCAGCAGCTCAGGGGACAGGGGAAGGGCCCAGTACTTC. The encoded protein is CASSSGDRGRAQYF. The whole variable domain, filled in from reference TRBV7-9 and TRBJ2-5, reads DTGVSQNPRHKITKRGQNVTFRCDPISEHNRLYWYRQTLGQGPEFLTYFQNEAQLEKSRLLSDRFSAERPKGSFSTLEIQRTEQGDSAMYLCASSSGDRGRAQYFGPGTRLLVL.

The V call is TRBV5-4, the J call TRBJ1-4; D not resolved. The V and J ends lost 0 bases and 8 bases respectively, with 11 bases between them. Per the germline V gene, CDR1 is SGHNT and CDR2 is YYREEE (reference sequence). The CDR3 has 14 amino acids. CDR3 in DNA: TGTGCCAGCAGCTTGGGAGGCCTCCGAGAAAAACTGTTTTTT. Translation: CASSLGGLREKLFF.

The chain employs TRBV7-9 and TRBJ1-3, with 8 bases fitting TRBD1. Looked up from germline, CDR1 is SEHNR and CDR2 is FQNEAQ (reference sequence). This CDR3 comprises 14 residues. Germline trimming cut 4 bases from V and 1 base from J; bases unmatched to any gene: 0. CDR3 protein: CASSWTGSGNTIYF. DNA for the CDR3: TGTGCCAGCAGCTGGACAGGGTCTGGAAACACCATATATTTT.

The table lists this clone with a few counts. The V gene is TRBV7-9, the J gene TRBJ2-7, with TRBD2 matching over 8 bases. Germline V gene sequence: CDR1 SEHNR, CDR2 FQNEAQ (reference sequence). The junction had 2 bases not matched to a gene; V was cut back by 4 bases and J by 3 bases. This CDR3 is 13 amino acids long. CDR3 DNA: TGTGCCAGCAGCTCCAGCGGGAGCTACGAGCAGTACTTC. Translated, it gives CASSSSGSYEQYF.

CDR3 amino acids: CASSPGTGTDTQYF. CDR3 in DNA: TGCGCCAGCTCCCCGGGGACAGGTACAGATACGCAGTATTTT. The chain carries TRBV5-1 and TRBJ2-3, with 8 bases fitting TRBD1. The germline gives CDR1 SGHRS, CDR2 YFSETQ. The CDR3 is 14 amino acids. V lost 7 bases and J lost 3; bases outside the gene matches: 7.

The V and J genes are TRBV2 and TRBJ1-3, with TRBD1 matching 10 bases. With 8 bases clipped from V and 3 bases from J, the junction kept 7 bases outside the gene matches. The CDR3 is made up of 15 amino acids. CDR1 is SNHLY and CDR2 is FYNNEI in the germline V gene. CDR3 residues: CASDKTGGGGNTIYF. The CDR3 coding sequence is TGTGCCAGCGACAAGACAGGGGGCGGTGGAAACACCATATATTTT. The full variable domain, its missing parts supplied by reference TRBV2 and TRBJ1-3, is EPEVTQTPSHQVTQMGQEVILRCVPISNHLYFYWYRQILGQKVEFLVSFYNNEISEKSEIFDDQFSVERPDGSNFTLKIRSTKLEDSAMYFCASDKTGGGGNTIYFGEGSWLTVV.

The CDR3 DNA reads TGTGCCAGCAGCCAAAGTCTAGGTGAGCAGTACTTC. This codes for CASSQSLGEQYF. The chain links TRBV3-1 (or the pseudogene TRBV3-2) to TRBJ2-7; D is undetermined. V lost 2 bases to trimming and J lost 7 bases, with 9 bases between them. The CDR3 loop spans 12 amino acids. Germline V lookup: CDR1 LGHDT, CDR2 YNNKEL (reference sequence).

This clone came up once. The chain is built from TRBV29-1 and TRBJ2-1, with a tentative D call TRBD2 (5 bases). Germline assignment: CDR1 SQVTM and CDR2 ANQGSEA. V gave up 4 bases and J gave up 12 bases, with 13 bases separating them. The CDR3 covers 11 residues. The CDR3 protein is CSVVGTRGQFF. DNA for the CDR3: TGCAGCGTTGTTGGCACTCGGGGGCAGTTCTTC.

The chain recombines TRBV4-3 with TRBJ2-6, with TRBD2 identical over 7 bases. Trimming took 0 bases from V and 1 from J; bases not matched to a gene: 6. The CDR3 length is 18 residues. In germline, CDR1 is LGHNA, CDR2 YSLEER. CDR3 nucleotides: TGCGCCAGCAGCCAAGACTGGGGGGGAAGGTCTGGGGCCAACGTCCTGACTTTC. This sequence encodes CASSQDWGGRSGANVLTF.

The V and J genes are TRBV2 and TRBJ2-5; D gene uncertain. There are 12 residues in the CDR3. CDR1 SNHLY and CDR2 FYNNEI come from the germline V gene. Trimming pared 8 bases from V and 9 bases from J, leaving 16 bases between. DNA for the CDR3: TGTGCCAGCCGAGGTACGGAAATAGCCCAGTACTTC. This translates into CASRGTEIAQYF. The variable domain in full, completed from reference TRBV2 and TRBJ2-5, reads EPEVTQTPSHQVTQMGQEVILRCVPISNHLYFYWYRQILGQKVEFLVSFYNNEISEKSEIFDDQFSVERPDGSNFTLKIRSTKLEDSAMYFCASRGTEIAQYFGPGTRLLVL.

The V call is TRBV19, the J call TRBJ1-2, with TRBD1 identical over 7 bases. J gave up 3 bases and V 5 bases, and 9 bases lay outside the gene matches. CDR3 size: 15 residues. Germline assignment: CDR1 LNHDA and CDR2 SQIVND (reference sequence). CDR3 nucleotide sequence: TGTGCCAGTAGTGTCTGGGACAGACGGGACTATGGCTACACCTTC. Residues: CASSVWDRRDYGYTF.

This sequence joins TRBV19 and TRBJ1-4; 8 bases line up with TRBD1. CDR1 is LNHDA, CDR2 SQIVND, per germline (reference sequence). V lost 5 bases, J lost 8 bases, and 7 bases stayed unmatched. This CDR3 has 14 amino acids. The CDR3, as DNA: TGTGCCAGTAGTCAGGGGGCGAGGAGCGAAAAACTGTTTTTT. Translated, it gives CASSQGARSEKLFF.

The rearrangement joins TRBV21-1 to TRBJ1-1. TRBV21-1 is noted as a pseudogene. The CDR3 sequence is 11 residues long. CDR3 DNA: TGTGCCAGCGGGGGACTTGGCGAAGCTTTCTTT. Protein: CASGGLGEAFF.